This TCR beta chain appears in the sequencing data of a study of CD8 T cells in ankylosing spondylitis. TCRdb itself ran the 5' RACE reads through MiXCR, one entry per CDR3 protein. This table holds tens of thousands of distinct CDR3 sequences, about 5.5% found once. In its sample, this clonotype was seen many times. Germline V gives CDR1 MNHEY, CDR2 SVGAGI. The CDR3 has 11 amino acids. Trimming cost V 5 bases and J 10 bases, with 9 bases left between them. The specimen was blood, either unsorted or a sorted T cell fraction (not recorded which). This TCR came from a male donor with ankylosing spondylitis or in good health (not recorded which). The V and J genes are TRBV6-5 and TRBJ2-1; D uncertain. Here the CDR3 DNA reads TGTGCCAGCAGTCTCCTAGGGGAGCAGTTCTTC. Encoded protein: CASSLLGEQFF.